One and the same sample provided the 15 T cell receptor beta chains below, sequenced in a study of regulatory T cells in long-lasting Graves disease. For TCR beta, libraries came from iRepertoire HTBI primers and Arm-PCR of CDR3 regions. Each CDR3 protein is one row after TCRdb ran MiXCR on the multiplex PCR reads. The sample lists more than 300,000 distinct CDR3 sequences; roughly 25% were seen once. Time point: persistent/refractory GD, antithyroid drugs over 5 years with positive TRAb. Scientists built the TCR library using RNA that was extracted from PBMCs. The sample here was peripheral blood mononuclear cells (PBMCs), taken when the disease was refractory, from a patient treated with antithyroid drugs. These receptors were obtained from a woman aged 40 to 55 with Graves disease.

This clonotype has a count of ten or more. The chain recombines TRBV6-6 with TRBJ1-1, with D possibly being TRBD1 (5 bases). Deletions cut 0 bases from V and 5 bases from J, with 10 bases between. Per germline, CDR1 MNHNY and CDR2 SVGAGI (reference sequence). This CDR3 region has 14 residues. CDR3 region: CASSYSFRGTEAFF. Here the CDR3 DNA reads TGTGCCAGCAGTTACTCGTTCCGGGGGACTGAAGCTTTCTTT.

The chain carries TRBV6-1 and TRBJ1-2, with TRBD1 matching over 7 bases. This CDR3 comprises 18 residues. V dropped 5 bases and J dropped 8; count of bases not matched to a gene: 23. Germline V gene sequence: CDR1 MNHNS, CDR2 SASEGT. CDR3 coding DNA: TGTGCCAGCAGTTACGTATTCCGATCCGAACGACAGGGATACGGCTACACCTTC. Translated: CASSYVFRSERQGYGYTF.

This clonotype showed up just a few times. This chain links TRBV3-1 with TRBJ2-7, with D possibly called TRBD1 or TRBD2 (6 bases each). V was pared by 5 bases and J by 4 bases, with 21 bases between. Germline loops: CDR1 LGHDT, CDR2 YNNKEL (reference sequence). This CDR3 is built from 16 residues. CDR3 in amino acids: CASSTPFSGGGYEQYF. For the CDR3, the DNA is TGTGCCAGCAGCACCCCCTTTAGCGGAGGGGGGTACGAGCAGTACTTC.

This clonotype was counted only a few times. The rearrangement joins TRBV14 to TRBJ1-1; D remains ambiguous. CDR1 SGHDN and CDR2 FVKESK come from the germline V gene. Deletions cut 4 bases from V and 4 bases from J, with 10 bases between. This CDR3 spans 13 amino acids. As DNA, the CDR3 is TGTGCCAGCAGCCTCTGGGAAGGCACTGAAGCTTTCTTT. Protein product: CASSLWEGTEAFF.

There are a few counts of this clonotype. The chain combines TRBV6-2 or TRBV6-3 with TRBJ2-7; 12 bases agree with TRBD2. Germline trimming cut 0 bases from V and 0 bases from J; bases unmatched to any gene: 6. CDR1 MNHEY and CDR2 SVGEGT come from the germline V gene. The CDR3 consists of 18 residues. The CDR3 DNA follows: TGTGCCAGCAGTTACTCAAATCTAGCGGGAGGGTCCTCCTACGAGCAGTACTTC. Residues: CASSYSNLAGGSSYEQYF.

This clonotype was seen at least ten times. V usage is TRBV28 and J usage is TRBJ2-7, with D perhaps matching TRBD2 (6 bases). CDR3 length equals 14 residues. Germline CDR1 MDHEN, CDR2 SYDVKM. The V gene lost 2 bases and the J gene lost 4 bases, with 12 bases spanning the gap. The CDR3 spells CASSLMRGGYEQYF. The CDR3 DNA is TGTGCCAGCAGTTTAATGCGGGGTGGATACGAGCAGTACTTC.

The table lists this clonotype with many counts. The chain links TRBV2 to TRBJ2-7; 8 positions match TRBD2. Germline lookup yields CDR1 SNHLY and CDR2 FYNNEI. The trim removed 6 bases at V and 3 bases at J, leaving 10 bases unmatched. This CDR3 has 15 amino acids. CDR3 protein: CASRETSGLGYEQYF. As DNA, the CDR3 is TGTGCCAGCAGAGAAACTAGCGGACTAGGCTACGAGCAGTACTTC.

V is TRBV10-3 and J is TRBJ1-1; D unresolved. This CDR3 comprises 14 residues. V shed 4 bases and J shed 5 bases, with 14 bases lying between them. Germline V gene lookup returns CDR1 ENHRY and CDR2 SYGVKD. In DNA, the CDR3 is TGTGCCATCAGTGGGGTATCGGGAAATACTGAAGCTTTCTTT. Encoded protein: CAISGVSGNTEAFF.

This clonotype was found many times. The V call is TRBV11-2, the J call TRBJ2-7, with D perhaps matching TRBD2 (7 bases). V was cut by 3 bases and J by 6 bases, with 12 bases left in between. Germline CDR1 reads SGHAT; CDR2 reads FQNNGV. The CDR3 spans 13 residues. DNA for the CDR3: TGTGCCAGCAGCTTGGTGGGGGGGCGCGAGCAGTACTTC. Its protein product is CASSLVGGREQYF.

This clonotype appeared many times. The gene calls are TRBV2 and TRBJ2-5; the D gene is possibly TRBD1 (6 bases). Germline V gives CDR1 SNHLY, CDR2 FYNNEI. Trimming removed 8 bases at V and 2 bases at J, with 27 bases between. CDR3 length: 18 amino acids. The CDR3 here is CASQRRERTVLYQETQYF. CDR3 nucleotides: TGTGCCAGCCAACGCCGAGAAAGGACAGTCTTGTATCAAGAGACCCAGTACTTC.

The chain combines TRBV9 with TRBJ2-7, with D maybe TRBD2 (5 bases). CDR1 is SGDLS and CDR2 is YYNGEE in the germline V gene. The CDR3 length is 14 residues. Trimming left V 0 bases short and J 0 bases short, with 7 bases between. CDR3 DNA: TGTGCCAGCAGCGTAGCAGCGGACTCCTACGAGCAGTACTTC. Amino acids: CASSVAADSYEQYF.

The chain is built from TRBV7-9 and TRBJ2-5, with 9 bases aligning to TRBD2. Unmatched junction bases numbered 16, after V lost 4 bases and J lost 4 bases. This CDR3 has 18 residues. Per germline, CDR1 SEHNR and CDR2 FQNEAQ (reference sequence). CDR3 in DNA: TGTGCCAGCAGCTCAAATCCCGGGACTAGCATCGGGAGAGAGACCCAGTACTTC. It encodes CASSSNPGTSIGRETQYF. The full variable domain, completed using reference TRBV7-9 and TRBJ2-5, is DTGVSQNPRHKITKRGQNVTFRCDPISEHNRLYWYRQTLGQGPEFLTYFQNEAQLEKSRLLSDRFSAERPKGSFSTLEIQRTEQGDSAMYLCASSSNPGTSIGRETQYFGPGTRLLVL.

This clonotype appeared once. The CDR3 DNA reads as TGCGCCAGCAGCCGTGCTCCGGAGACCCAGTACTTC. Protein sequence: CASSRAPETQYF. The chain combines TRBV4-1 with TRBJ2-5; D remains unclear. From germline, CDR1 is MGHRA and CDR2 YSYEKL. The CDR3 has 12 residues. V lost 4 bases, J lost 5 bases, and 8 bases lay in between.

The chain combines TRBV19 with TRBJ2-7, with D perhaps given as TRBD1 or TRBD2 (6 bases each). Trimming removed 5 bases at V and 0 bases at J, with 14 bases between. The CDR3 totals 15 residues. From germline, CDR1 is LNHDA and CDR2 SQIVND (reference sequence). For the CDR3, the DNA is TGTGCCAGTAGTCCCCGGGGGCAGAACTCCTACGAGCAGTACTTC. Amino acid sequence: CASSPRGQNSYEQYF.

The rearrangement joins TRBV18 to TRBJ2-7; TRBD1 agrees at 7 bases. After removal of 3 bases from V and 0 bases from J, the junction contained 5 bases not matched to a gene. This CDR3 spans 15 amino acids. Germline V gives CDR1 KGHSH, CDR2 LQKENI. In nucleotides, the CDR3 is TGTGCCAGCTCACCGCATCCAGGGGGCTCCTACGAGCAGTACTTC. Amino acids: CASSPHPGGSYEQYF.